These 9 T cell receptor beta chains came from one sample sequenced in a study of cytomegalovirus exposure and HLA in healthy donors. Both 60 Vbeta primers and 13 Jbeta primers went into the PCR. Clones were read by immunoSEQ multiplex PCR, and TCRdb kept only the in-frame ones, dropping some. The data show more than 85,000 clones, with 80% to 85% seen just once and roughly 2% held by the top ten. The sample consisted of PBMCs. The origin of the receptors is a young woman in good health and CMV-seronegative.

The chain joins TRBV6-5 to TRBJ1-5, with D possibly matching TRBD1 (6 bases). Germline CDR1 MNHEY, CDR2 SVGAGI. V was trimmed by 2 bases and J by 12 bases, leaving 11 bases between them. The length of the CDR3 is 12 residues. The CDR3 region has the DNA TGTGCCAGCAGTTACGGGGGCGGGGGCCAGCATTTT. As protein: CASSYGGGGQHF.

This rearrangement joins TRBV19 to TRBJ1-5; 8 bases line up with TRBD1. The CDR3 is made up of 16 amino acids. J gave up 5 bases and V 6 bases, and 12 bases lay outside the gene matches. The germline V gene encodes CDR1 LNHDA and CDR2 SQIVND (reference sequence). The CDR3 DNA is TGTGCCAGTAGCCTCAAGGGGACAGGACAATATCAGCCCCAGCATTTT. The encoded protein is CASSLKGTGQYQPQHF.

This clone occurred once. Here the CDR3 reads CASSQEDGGTSGIYEQYF. The CDR3 region has the DNA TGCGCCAGCAGCCAAGAAGATGGAGGGACTAGCGGGATCTACGAGCAGTACTTC. The genes are TRBV4-1 and TRBJ2-7; TRBD2 aligns across 13 bases. Germline V lookup: CDR1 MGHRA, CDR2 YSYEKL. The V gene end was trimmed by 0 bases and the J gene end by 3 bases; junction bases not matched to a gene: 8. CDR3 size: 18 residues.

The rearrangement joins TRBV30 to TRBJ2-1; D possibly corresponds to TRBD1 (6 bases). The V end lost 0 bases, the J end lost 5 bases, and 8 bases lay between the germline ends. Looked up from germline, CDR1 is GTSNPN and CDR2 is SVGIG (reference sequence). The CDR3 runs 13 residues. As DNA, the CDR3 is TGTGCCTGGAGTGTGGACAGTAACAATGAGCAGTTCTTC. Translation: CAWSVDSNNEQFF.

This chain uses TRBV5-4 with TRBJ1-2; no clear D. The V gene's germline CDR1 is SGHNT and CDR2 YYREEE (reference sequence). The CDR3 runs to 14 residues. V was cut by 3 bases and J by 4 bases, with 13 bases left in between. In DNA, the CDR3 is TGTGCCAGCAGCTCCCCGCGGCCCAGCTATGGCTACACCTTC. It specifies CASSSPRPSYGYTF.

The V call is TRBV27, the J call TRBJ2-6; no clear D. V lost 5 bases to trimming and J lost 4 bases, with 6 bases between them. Looked up from germline, CDR1 is MNHEY and CDR2 is SMNVEV (reference sequence). This CDR3 contains 13 residues. CDR3 DNA: TGTGCCAGCAGTCCGAGGGGGGCCAACGTCCTGACTTTC. Protein sequence: CASSPRGANVLTF.

V and J are TRBV7-8 and TRBJ2-1; tentative D call: TRBD2 (5 bases). V was trimmed by 7 bases and J by 6 bases, leaving 19 bases between them. Germline assignment: CDR1 SGHVS and CDR2 FQNEAQ. The CDR3 consists of 15 residues. The CDR3 nucleotides read TGTGCCAGCACCAAGGTTACCCCTCGGGGCAATGAGCAGTTCTTC. This sequence encodes CASTKVTPRGNEQFF.

The CDR3 nucleotides read TGTGCCAGCAGCGTAGGTAGGAGCCAAGAGACCCAGTACTTC. Its translation: CASSVGRSQETQYF. This sequence joins TRBV9 and TRBJ2-5; D not certain. Germline V gene data show CDR1 as SGDLS and CDR2 as YYNGEE. The length of the CDR3 is 14 residues. V lost 0 bases to trimming and J lost 1 base, with 7 bases between them.

In this sample, this clone turned up once. The genes are TRBV5-1 and TRBJ2-1; 14 nucleotides agree with TRBD2. Germline V CDR1 and CDR2: SGHRS, YFSETQ. The CDR3 is 15 residues long. J lost 8 bases, V lost 4 bases, and 5 bases had no gene match. DNA of the CDR3: TGCGCCAGCAGCCTCCGACTAGCGGGAGGGCATGAGCAGTTCTTC. Translated, it gives CASSLRLAGGHEQFF.